The 30 T cell receptor beta chains reported below all come from one sample, sequenced in a study of cytomegalovirus exposure and HLA in healthy donors. Primers: 60 Vbeta forward and 13 Jbeta reverse. Generated by immunoSEQ multiplex PCR, the TCRdb table keeps only in-frame clones and is missing some. Among about 130,000 clones listed, roughly a sixth were seen once. Sequencing used PBMCs. Receptor source: a female donor in good health and CMV-seropositive.

This chain uses TRBV4-3 with TRBJ2-1; 10 bases map to TRBD2. Germline V lookup: CDR1 LGHNA, CDR2 YSLEER. J was trimmed by 4 bases and V by 0 bases; bases with no gene match: 0. This CDR3 spans 15 amino acids. The CDR3 protein is CASSQELAGYNEQFF. The DNA of the CDR3 is TGCGCCAGCAGCCAAGAACTAGCGGGATACAATGAGCAGTTCTTC.

The V gene is TRBV7-2, the J gene TRBJ2-2; 9 bases match TRBD2. Looked up from germline, CDR1 is SGHTA and CDR2 is FQGNSA. The CDR3 is 18 amino acids. The trim removed 2 bases at V and 4 bases at J, leaving 11 bases unmatched. CDR3: CASSLKGGGGALTGELFF. In nucleotides, the CDR3 is TGTGCCAGCAGCTTAAAAGGTGGCGGGGGGGCGCTCACCGGGGAGCTGTTTTTT.

V usage is TRBV7-2 and J usage is TRBJ2-7, with a tentative D call TRBD2 (5 bases). The V gene lost 1 base and the J gene lost 2 bases, with 12 bases spanning the gap. This CDR3 spans 15 amino acids. Germline V lookup: CDR1 SGHTA, CDR2 FQGNSA. CDR3 in amino acids: CASSLELARTYEQYF. In DNA form, the CDR3 reads TGTGCCAGCAGCTTAGAATTAGCGAGGACCTACGAGCAGTACTTC.

This sequence joins TRBV9 and TRBJ1-1, with unresolved D. CDR1 and CDR2 from the germline V gene are SGDLS and YYNGEE. This CDR3 comprises 14 residues. Deletions cut 4 bases from V and 5 bases from J, with 15 bases between. In DNA form, the CDR3 reads TGTGCCAGCAGCCCACTTCCAATGTGGACTGAAGCTTTCTTT. Its translation is CASSPLPMWTEAFF.

There are a few counts of this clone. The rearrangement joins TRBV5-1 to TRBJ2-7; 10 bases line up with TRBD1. CDR3 length: 14 amino acids. Looked up from germline, CDR1 is SGHRS and CDR2 is YFSETQ. Trimming removed 3 bases from V and 4 bases from J; junction bases left unmatched: 4. CDR3 DNA sequence: TGCGCCAGCAGCTGGGACAGGGGTAGGTACGAGCAGTACTTC. Translating it yields CASSWDRGRYEQYF.

This clone showed up just a few times. This chain connects TRBV5-1 to TRBJ2-3; no firm D call. The CDR3 contains 14 residues. In germline, CDR1 is SGHRS, CDR2 YFSETQ. Trimming removed 1 base from V and 2 bases from J, with 8 bases in between. CDR3 amino acids: CASSLSTYTDTQYF. The CDR3 DNA reads TGCGCCAGCAGCTTGTCTACTTACACAGATACGCAGTATTTT.

Only a few counts were recorded for this clone. The chain joins TRBV30 to TRBJ2-7; a weak D match, TRBD2 (5 bases). Germline V gene data show CDR1 as GTSNPN and CDR2 as SVGIG (reference sequence). V was cut by 0 bases and J by 6 bases, with 12 bases left in between. CDR3 length: 13 residues. The CDR3 bases are TGTGCCTGGAGTGTACTAGGGCCCCTCGAGCAGTACTTC. Translated: CAWSVLGPLEQYF. Complete variable domain (other parts from reference TRBV30 and TRBJ2-7): SQTIHQWPATLVQPVGSPLSLECTVEGTSNPNLYWYRQAAGRGLQLLFYSVGIGQISSEVPQNLSASRPQDRQFILSSKKLLLSDSGFYLCAWSVLGPLEQYFGPGTRLTVT.

Only a few counts were recorded for this clone. In DNA form, the CDR3 reads TGTTCCACCACTCTAGGGGGAAACTATGGCTACACCTTC. Its protein product is CSTTLGGNYGYTF. The V and J genes are TRBV13 and TRBJ1-2, with a weak D call TRBD1 (6 bases). The CDR3 is made up of 13 amino acids. CDR1 and CDR2 from the germline V gene are PRHDT and FYEKMQ (reference sequence). Full variable domain (rest looked up from reference TRBV13 and TRBJ1-2): AAGVIQSPRHLIKEKRETATLKCYPIPRHDTVYWYQQGPGQDPQFLISFYEKMQSDKGSIPDRFSAQQFSDYHSELNMSSLELGDSALYFCSTTLGGNYGYTFGSGTRLTVV.

In this sample, this clone turned up a few times. The chain uses TRBV7-2 and TRBJ1-5; 7 bases agree with TRBD1. V lost 4 bases and J lost 1; bases outside the gene matches: 22. Germline CDR1 is SGHTA and CDR2 is FQGNSA. There are 21 residues in the CDR3. The CDR3 sequence is CASSSARGTVTTLGSNQPQHF. Written as DNA, the CDR3 is TGTGCCAGCAGCTCAGCCCGGGGGACAGTGACCACCTTAGGCAGCAATCAGCCCCAGCATTTT.

This clone was counted between two and nine times. The chain links TRBV28 to TRBJ2-3; TRBD2 matches at 8 bases. The ends lost 8 bases at V and 4 bases at J; junction bases unmatched: 11. The CDR3 is 15 residues long. Germline CDR1 and CDR2: MDHEN and SYDVKM. CDR3 amino acids: CASSQVAGRADTQYF. CDR3 nucleotide sequence: TGTGCCAGCTCACAAGTAGCGGGGCGGGCAGATACGCAGTATTTT.

This clone was counted between two and nine times. This sequence joins TRBV6-1 and TRBJ1-2, with 7 bases identical to TRBD1. Trimming at V came to 7 bases and at J to 2 bases, leaving 7 bases not matched to a gene. CDR3 length: 14 residues. CDR1 and CDR2 (germline): MNHNS, SASEGT. CDR3 loop: CASTRATGNYGYTF. CDR3 nucleotide sequence: TGTGCCAGCACCCGGGCGACAGGGAACTATGGCTACACCTTC.

This clone was picked up a small number of times. The rearrangement joins TRBV5-1 to TRBJ1-4; 11 nucleotides line up with TRBD1. Germline V CDR1 and CDR2: SGHRS, YFSETQ. V dropped 4 bases and J dropped 7; count of bases not matched to a gene: 6. This CDR3 region has 15 residues. The CDR3 coding sequence is TGCGCCAGCAGCGGTGGACAGGGGGCTGGTGAAAAACTGTTTTTT. This sequence encodes CASSGGQGAGEKLFF.

The chain couples TRBV4-1 to TRBJ2-7; TRBD2 agrees at 10 bases. The CDR3 is 16 residues long. V was pared by 3 bases and J by 4 bases, with 9 bases of the junction left unmatched. From germline, CDR1 is MGHRA and CDR2 YSYEKL. CDR3 sequence: CASSQRVAGGIYEQYF. DNA for the CDR3: TGCGCCAGCAGCCAGAGAGTAGCGGGAGGCATATACGAGCAGTACTTC.

The V gene is TRBV5-1, the J gene TRBJ1-2, with TRBD1 matching over 8 bases. Trimming took 4 bases from V and 7 from J; bases not matched to a gene: 6. The CDR3 runs to 13 residues. Germline loops: CDR1 SGHRS, CDR2 YFSETQ. As DNA, the CDR3 is TGCGCCAGCAGCCTGGACAGGGTCCTTGGCTACACCTTC. Protein product: CASSLDRVLGYTF. Complete variable domain (other parts from reference TRBV5-1 and TRBJ1-2): KAGVTQTPRYLIKTRGQQVTLSCSPISGHRSVSWYQQTPGQGLQFLFEYFSETQRNKGNFPGRFSGRQFSNSRSEMNVSTLELGDSALYLCASSLDRVLGYTFGSGTRLTVV.

This chain joins TRBV2 and TRBJ2-7; 9 bases line up with TRBD2. CDR1 is SNHLY and CDR2 is FYNNEI in the germline V gene. V shed 6 bases and J 6 bases; nucleotides not matched to a gene: 21. CDR3 length: 18 amino acids. DNA for the CDR3: TGTGCCAGCAGAAGACATATAGAACGACTAGCGGACACCCTCGAGCAGTACTTC. Residues: CASRRHIERLADTLEQYF.

The chain uses TRBV29-1 and TRBJ2-2; a weak D match, TRBD2 (6 bases). The germline V gene has CDR1 SQVTM and CDR2 ANQGSEA. Trimming removed 5 bases at V and 1 base at J, with 11 bases between. This CDR3 comprises 14 residues. The CDR3 is CSVHLAVNTGELFF. The CDR3 nucleotides read TGCAGCGTTCATTTAGCGGTGAACACCGGGGAGCTGTTTTTT.

This clone was observed a few times. The chain combines TRBV5-1 with TRBJ2-7; possible D gene TRBD1, 6 bases. Trimming left V 4 bases short and J 9 bases short, with 20 bases between. Germline V gene sequence: CDR1 SGHRS, CDR2 YFSETQ. There are 14 residues in the CDR3. Written as DNA, the CDR3 is TGCGCCAGCAGCGTAACCCGACAGGAGTATGGGCAGTACTTC. Its protein is CASSVTRQEYGQYF. Supplemented by reference TRBV5-1 and TRBJ2-7, the full variable domain reads KAGVTQTPRYLIKTRGQQVTLSCSPISGHRSVSWYQQTPGQGLQFLFEYFSETQRNKGNFPGRFSGRQFSNSRSEMNVSTLELGDSALYLCASSVTRQEYGQYFGPGTRLTVT.

The gene calls are TRBV5-1 and TRBJ1-2; perhaps TRBD1 as D (5 bases). Germline assignment: CDR1 SGHRS and CDR2 YFSETQ. The CDR3 extends over 15 amino acids. Deletions cut 0 bases from V and 3 bases from J, with 12 bases between. CDR3 region: CASSLGLGEDYGYTF. CDR3 DNA: TGCGCCAGCAGCTTGGGTCTAGGGGAGGACTATGGCTACACCTTC.

The V call is TRBV29-1, the J call TRBJ1-1, with D unresolved. Germline CDR1 SQVTM, CDR2 ANQGSEA. The CDR3 is 13 amino acids. The germline V and J ends were trimmed by 0 bases and 0 bases, with 5 bases remaining between them. CDR3 DNA sequence: TGCAGCGTTGAAGAACAGATGAACACTGAAGCTTTCTTT. Translation gives CSVEEQMNTEAFF.

The CDR3 sequence: CATSRDRASGSHEQYF. The CDR3 DNA sequence: TGTGCCACCAGCAGAGATAGGGCTAGCGGGAGCCACGAGCAGTACTTC. The rearrangement joins TRBV15 to TRBJ2-7; 10 nucleotides match TRBD2. Trimming took 0 bases from V and 5 from J; bases not matched to a gene: 7. The CDR3 spans 16 residues. From germline, CDR1 is LNHNV and CDR2 YYDKDF (reference sequence).

This clone has only a few counts. CDR3 sequence (DNA): TGTGCCAGCAGCTTCATGAGGGATGAAAAACTGTTTTTT. This encodes CASSFMRDEKLFF. The chain has TRBV5-6 and TRBJ1-4; D remains ambiguous. Trimming removed 2 bases at V and 6 bases at J, with 8 bases between. Germline lookup yields CDR1 SGHDT and CDR2 YYEEEE. This CDR3 contains 13 residues.

The J gene is TRBJ2-7, the V gene TRBV7-2; D is uncertain. V gave up 1 base and J gave up 5 bases, with 9 bases separating them. This CDR3 comprises 13 residues. Germline CDR1 reads SGHTA; CDR2 reads FQGNSA. The CDR3: CASSLVTSDEQYF. In nucleotides, the CDR3 is TGTGCCAGCAGCTTAGTAACCAGTGACGAGCAGTACTTC.

The J gene is TRBJ2-7, the V gene TRBV6-5; the D gene is possibly TRBD1 (6 bases). Trimming removed 2 bases at V and 4 bases at J, with 15 bases between. The CDR3 sequence is 15 residues long. Germline V gene lookup returns CDR1 MNHEY and CDR2 SVGAGI. CDR3 bases: TGTGCCAGCAGTTACCTGCCAGGGGTCGGGTACGAGCAGTACTTC. It yields the protein CASSYLPGVGYEQYF.

In this sample, this clone turned up a few times. J is TRBJ2-3 and V is TRBV5-4; 8 positions match TRBD2. Germline CDR1 and CDR2: SGHNT and YYREEE (reference sequence). Germline trimming cut 5 bases from V and 7 bases from J; bases unmatched to any gene: 15. The CDR3 is made up of 16 amino acids. Here the CDR3 reads CASSSISGELRYTQYF. The CDR3 nucleotides are TGTGCCAGCAGTTCTATTAGCGGGGAGTTACGTTATACGCAGTATTTT.

This clone was detected only a few times. The rearrangement links TRBV10-1 to TRBJ1-2; 7 bases map to TRBD1. This CDR3 contains 18 residues. V shed 2 bases, J shed 2 bases, and the junction held 14 bases outside the gene matches. Germline lookup yields CDR1 WNHNN and CDR2 SYGVQD (reference sequence). This CDR3 is CASSEEPPPGQNNYGYTF. The CDR3, as DNA: TGCGCCAGCAGTGAGGAACCCCCCCCGGGACAGAACAACTATGGCTACACCTTC.

This clone was counted only a few times. The CDR3 is CSVAGLGGGDTQYF. The CDR3 nucleotides are TGCAGCGTTGCGGGACTGGGTGGGGGTGATACGCAGTATTTT. V is TRBV29-1 and J is TRBJ2-3; tentatively, D is TRBD2 (6 bases). Trimming removed 4 bases at V and 6 bases at J, with 17 bases between. Germline CDR1 is SQVTM and CDR2 is ANQGSEA. The CDR3 extends over 14 amino acids.

The CDR3 loop is CASSWLGTGVAPNYGYTF. The CDR3 DNA is TGTGCCAGCAGTTGGCTGGGGACAGGGGTCGCCCCGAACTATGGCTACACCTTC. The chain is built from TRBV28 and TRBJ1-2, with 10 bases identical to TRBD1. The trim removed 4 bases at V and 2 bases at J, leaving 13 bases unmatched. Germline CDR1 MDHEN, CDR2 SYDVKM. This CDR3 has 18 amino acids.

This chain links TRBV19 with TRBJ2-7; D is unclear. From germline, CDR1 is LNHDA and CDR2 SQIVND (reference sequence). The CDR3 covers 16 residues. Trimming pared 5 bases from V and 3 bases from J, leaving 20 bases between. The CDR3 loop reads CASSRALESYVYEQYF. For the CDR3, the DNA is TGTGCCAGTAGTCGCGCTTTGGAGTCCTACGTCTACGAGCAGTACTTC.

This sequence joins TRBV7-2 and TRBJ2-7; TRBD1 agrees at 9 bases. This CDR3 is built from 13 residues. In germline, CDR1 is SGHTA, CDR2 FQGNSA. The junction had 7 bases not matched to a gene; V was cut back by 6 bases and J by 7 bases. CDR3 region: CASSPDRGWEQYF. In DNA form, the CDR3 reads TGTGCCAGCAGTCCGGACAGGGGCTGGGAGCAGTACTTC.

This clone was seen a handful of times. The chain joins TRBV28 to TRBJ1-4, with TRBD1 matching over 7 bases. The V segment lost 6 bases and the J segment 8 bases; nucleotides outside the gene matches: 12. Germline CDR1 reads MDHEN; CDR2 reads SYDVKM. The CDR3 has 15 residues. The CDR3 coding sequence is TGTGCCAGCAGCCCGGTAGGGGGCATTGGAGAAAAACTGTTTTTT. Amino acid sequence: CASSPVGGIGEKLFF.